The source of this TCR beta chain is a study of blood T cell repertoires in COVID-19. About the research overall: From the United States, Italy and Spain came samples of acute and convalescent COVID-19.

Assay used: immunoSEQ multiplex PCR; TCRdb lists only in-frame clones, some missing. The sample contains roughly 240,000 clones, about 89% of which appear only once. CDR1 is MNHEY and CDR2 is SMNVEV in the germline V gene (reference sequence). Trimming shortened V by 2 bases and J by 5 bases, and 9 bases separated the two germline ends. The CDR3 is 13 amino acids. The chain employs TRBV27 and TRBJ1-1, with D perhaps matching TRBD1 (5 bases). The sample comprised peripheral blood. This receptor was obtained from a woman aged 55-69 years who had recovered from COVID-19. The CDR3 DNA reads as TGTGCCAGCAGTTTAGATGGGGGGACTGAAGCTTTCTTT. Amino acids: CASSLDGGTEAFF.